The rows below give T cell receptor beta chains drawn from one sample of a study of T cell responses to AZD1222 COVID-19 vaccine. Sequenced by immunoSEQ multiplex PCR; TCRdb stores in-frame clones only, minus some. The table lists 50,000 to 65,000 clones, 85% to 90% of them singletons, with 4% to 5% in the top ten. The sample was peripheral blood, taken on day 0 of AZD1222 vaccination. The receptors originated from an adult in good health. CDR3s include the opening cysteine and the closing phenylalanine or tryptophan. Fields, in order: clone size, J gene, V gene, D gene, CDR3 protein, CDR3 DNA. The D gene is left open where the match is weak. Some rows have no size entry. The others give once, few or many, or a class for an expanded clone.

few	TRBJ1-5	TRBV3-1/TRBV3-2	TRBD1	CASSPRTGPDQPQHF	TGTGCCAGCAGCCCCCGGACAGGGCCCGACCAGCCCCAGCATTTT
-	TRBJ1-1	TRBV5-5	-	CASSLSVGMNTEAFF	TGTGCCAGCAGCTTGTCTGTGGGCATGAACACTGAAGCTTTCTTT
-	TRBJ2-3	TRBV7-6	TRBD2	CASSQTSGGRDTQYF	TGTGCCAGCAGCCAGACTAGCGGGGGGCGAGATACGCAGTATTTT
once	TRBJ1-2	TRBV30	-	CAWSQVSYGYTF	TGTGCCTGGTCGCAGGTTTCCTATGGCTACACCTTC
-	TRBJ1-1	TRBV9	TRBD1	CASSVDRGTEAFF	TGTGCCAGCAGCGTTGACAGGGGGACTGAAGCTTTCTTT
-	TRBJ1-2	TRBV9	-	CASSSGRRNNYGYTF	TGTGCCAGCAGCTCGGGACGGAGAAATAACTATGGCTACACCTTC
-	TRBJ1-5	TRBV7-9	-	CASSLGRGNQPQHF	TGTGCCAGCAGCTTAGGGAGGGGCAATCAGCCCCAGCATTTT
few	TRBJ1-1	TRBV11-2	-	CASSEQGFTEAFF	TGTGCCAGCAGCGAGCAGGGATTCACTGAAGCTTTCTTT
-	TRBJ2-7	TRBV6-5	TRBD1	CASSYSLTGGSYEQYF	TGTGCCAGCAGTTACTCATTGACAGGGGGCTCCTACGAGCAGTACTTC
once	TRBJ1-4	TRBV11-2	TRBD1	CASSVGQGYEKLFF	TGTGCCAGCAGCGTGGGACAGGGATATGAAAAACTGTTTTTT
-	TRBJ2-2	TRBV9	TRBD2	CASSPRLATNTGELFF	TGTGCCAGCAGCCCCCGACTAGCGACGAACACCGGGGAGCTGTTTTTT
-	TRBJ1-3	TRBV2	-	CASREELFGNTIYF	TGTGCCAGCAGGGAGGAACTCTTTGGAAACACCATATATTTT
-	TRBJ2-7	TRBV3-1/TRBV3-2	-	CASSLNRDTYEQYF	TGTGCCAGCAGCCTTAACCGGGACACCTACGAGCAGTACTTC
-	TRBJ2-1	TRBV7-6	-	CASSPSPHYNEQFF	TGTGCCAGCAGCCCCTCGCCCCACTACAATGAGCAGTTCTTC
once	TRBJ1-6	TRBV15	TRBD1	CATSKRTGEGNSPLHF	TGTGCCACCAGCAAAAGGACAGGGGAAGGTAATTCACCCCTCCACTTT
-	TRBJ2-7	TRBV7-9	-	CASSSYTGFEQYF	TGTGCCAGCAGCTCTTATACAGGTTTCGAGCAGTACTTC
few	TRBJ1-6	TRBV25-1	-	CASSEGVSPLHF	TGTGCCAGCAGTGAGGGGGTTTCACCCCTCCACTTT
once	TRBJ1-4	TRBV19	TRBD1	CASSMGQSEKLFF	TGTGCCAGTAGTATGGGACAGAGCGAAAAACTGTTTTTT
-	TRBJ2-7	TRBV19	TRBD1	CASTPKTGGTYEQYF	TGTGCCAGTACCCCCAAGACAGGGGGCACCTACGAGCAGTACTTC
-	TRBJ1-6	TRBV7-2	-	CASSLGPGAFDSPLHF	TGTGCCAGCAGCTTAGGACCGGGGGCATTCGATTCACCCCTCCACTTT
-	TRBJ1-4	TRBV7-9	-	CASSSYRTTNEKLFF	TGTGCCAGCAGCTCCTACAGGACAACTAATGAAAAACTGTTTTTT
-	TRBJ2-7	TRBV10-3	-	CAISNLGSEGYYEQYF	TGTGCCATCAGTAACCTCGGGTCCGAGGGCTACTACGAGCAGTACTTC
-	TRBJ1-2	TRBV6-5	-	CASSRSGHPYYGYTF	TGTGCCAGCAGTCGCTCGGGACACCCATACTATGGCTACACCTTC
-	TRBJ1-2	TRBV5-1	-	CASSLEQNYGYTF	TGCGCCAGCAGCTTGGAACAGAACTATGGCTACACCTTC
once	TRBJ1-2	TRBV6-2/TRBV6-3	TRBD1	CASSSNTRDRGRGYTF	TGTGCCAGCAGTTCCAACACCCGGGACAGGGGGCGAGGCTACACCTTC
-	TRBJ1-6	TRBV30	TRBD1	CAASVGTDNSPLHF	TGTGCCGCCTCGGTGGGGACAGACAATTCACCCCTCCACTTT
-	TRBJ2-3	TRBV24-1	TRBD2	CATSSSSLAGRTDTQYF	TGTGCCACCAGTAGTTCAAGTCTAGCGGGCCGCACAGATACGCAGTATTTT
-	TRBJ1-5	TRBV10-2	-	CASSAPGDQPQHF	TGCGCCAGCAGTGCCCCGGGGGATCAGCCCCAGCATTTT
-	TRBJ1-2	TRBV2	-	CASSVEDNYGYTF	TGTGCCAGCAGTGTGGAGGATAACTATGGCTACACCTTC
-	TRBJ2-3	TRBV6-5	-	CASSPGVVSDTQYF	TGTGCCAGCAGTCCTGGGGTAGTATCTGATACGCAGTATTTT
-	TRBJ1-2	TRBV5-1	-	CASSQGPERGYTF	TGCGCCAGCAGCCAGGGCCCTGAACGTGGCTACACCTTC
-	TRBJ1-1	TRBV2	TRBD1	CASSDRGQNTEAFF	TGTGCCAGCAGTGATAGGGGGCAGAACACTGAAGCTTTCTTT
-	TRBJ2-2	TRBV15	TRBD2	CATSRRGTSGGAFGELFF	TGTGCCACCAGCCGTCGCGGGACTAGCGGGGGGGCCTTCGGGGAGCTGTTTTTT
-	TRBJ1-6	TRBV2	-	CASKRDENSPLHF	TGTGCCTCAAAAAGGGATGAGAATTCACCCCTCCACTTT
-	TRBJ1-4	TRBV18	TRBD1	CASSPRTGQTNEKLFF	TGTGCCAGCTCACCGCGGACAGGGCAAACTAATGAAAAACTGTTTTTT
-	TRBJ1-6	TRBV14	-	CASSQDGGNSPLHF	TGTGCCAGCAGCCAAGACGGCGGGAATTCACCCCTCCACTTT
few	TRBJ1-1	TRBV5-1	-	CASSLLLRGPANTEAFF	TGCGCCAGCAGCTTGCTTTTAAGGGGACCTGCTAACACTGAAGCTTTCTTT
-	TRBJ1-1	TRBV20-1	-	CSASGPPTPTEAFF	TGCAGTGCTAGTGGGCCCCCGACCCCCACTGAAGCTTTCTTT
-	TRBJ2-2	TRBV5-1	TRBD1	CASSIQGARTGELFF	TGCGCCAGCAGCATACAGGGGGCGCGTACCGGGGAGCTGTTTTTT
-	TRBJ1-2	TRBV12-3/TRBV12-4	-	CASSPGDRYGYTF	TGTGCCAGCAGCCCTGGGGACCGCTATGGCTACACCTTC
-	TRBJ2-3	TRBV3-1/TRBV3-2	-	CASSHGPPNTQYF	TGTGCCAGCAGCCATGGTCCTCCGAATACGCAGTATTTT
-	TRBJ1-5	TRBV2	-	CASSDSGNQPQHF	TGTGCCAGCAGTGATTCGGGGAATCAGCCCCAGCATTTT
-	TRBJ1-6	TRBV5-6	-	CASSLFFGGNSPLHF	TGTGCCAGCAGCTTGTTTTTTGGCGGGAATTCACCCCTCCACTTT
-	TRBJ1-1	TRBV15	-	CATSRYSGNTEAFF	TGTGCCACCAGCCGATACAGTGGGAACACTGAAGCTTTCTTT
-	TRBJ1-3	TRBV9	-	CASSASGNTIYF	TGTGCCAGCAGCGCCTCTGGAAACACCATATATTTT
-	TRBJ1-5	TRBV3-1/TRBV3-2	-	CASSLSNQPQHF	TGTGCCAGCAGCCTTTCCAATCAGCCCCAGCATTTT
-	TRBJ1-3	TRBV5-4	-	CASSFRASNTIYF	TGTGCCAGCAGCTTCAGGGCCAGTAACACCATATATTTT
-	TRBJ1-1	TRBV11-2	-	CASSLVGAIEAFF	TGTGCCAGCAGCTTAGTGGGGGCGATTGAAGCTTTCTTT
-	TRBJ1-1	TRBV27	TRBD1	CASSFGRQGVGTEAFF	TGTGCCAGCAGTTTCGGAAGGCAGGGGGTCGGGACTGAAGCTTTCTTT
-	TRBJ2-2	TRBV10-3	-	CAISQSGTVNTGELFF	TGTGCCATCAGTCAATCGGGGACGGTGAACACCGGGGAGCTGTTTTTT
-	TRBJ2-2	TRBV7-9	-	CASTFRVTGELFF	TGTGCCAGCACCTTCAGGGTCACCGGGGAGCTGTTTTTT